Following are 17 T cell receptor beta chains from one sample sequenced in a study of T-cell reconstitution after alpha-beta-depleted transplantation in children. TCRbeta library preparation incorporated unique molecular identifiers. MiXCR, run by TCRdb on the PCR reads, gives a single entry per CDR3 protein. The sample shows around 450,000 distinct CDR3 sequences, around 16% of them seen only once. Sample: PBMCs, mostly from graft donor cells, taken 360 days after TCRalphabeta/CD19-depleted stem cell transplant. The source is a boy under two years old who had a stem cell transplant for Wiskott-Aldrich syndrome, so the T cells may come from the graft donor.

The chain links TRBV24-1 to TRBJ2-3, with D hard to call. Germline lookup yields CDR1 KGHDR and CDR2 SFDVKD. Trimming took 4 bases from V and 9 from J, leaving 7 bases between them. The CDR3 runs to 11 residues. The CDR3 nucleotides are TGTGCCACCAGTGAGGGGTGGACGCAGTATTTT. Its translation is CATSEGWTQYF.

V is TRBV20-1 and J is TRBJ2-1; 7 bases map to TRBD1. With 5 bases clipped from V and 3 bases from J, the junction kept 4 bases outside the gene matches. Germline lookup yields CDR1 DFQATT and CDR2 SNEGSKA (reference sequence). The length of the CDR3 is 13 residues. The CDR3 reads CSAATGSYNEQFF. The CDR3 DNA reads as TGCAGTGCTGCGACAGGGAGCTACAATGAGCAGTTCTTC.

This clonotype occurred a few times. V is TRBV20-1 and J is TRBJ1-2; D is uncertain. From germline, CDR1 is DFQATT and CDR2 SNEGSKA (reference sequence). V lost 3 bases and J 0 bases, leaving 8 bases between the germline ends. CDR3 size: 13 residues. The CDR3 loop is CSARVRSNYGYTF. As DNA, the CDR3 is TGCAGTGCTAGGGTCAGGTCTAACTATGGCTACACCTTC.

A few counts support this clonotype. The V and J genes are TRBV4-3 and TRBJ2-2; maybe TRBD1 (5 bases). CDR3 length: 14 residues. Trimming shortened V by 4 bases and J by 5 bases, and 11 bases separated the two germline ends. CDR1 and CDR2 (germline): LGHNA, YSLEER. The CDR3 sequence is CASSLTGFTGELFF. The CDR3 nucleotides read TGCGCCAGCAGCCTAACAGGTTTTACCGGGGAGCTGTTTTTT.

V and J are TRBV5-1 and TRBJ1-1; D is uncertain. The CDR3 loop spans 14 amino acids. Germline CDR1 SGHRS, CDR2 YFSETQ. V was clipped by 0 bases and J by 3 bases, with 9 bases between them. This CDR3 is CASSLVPEDTEAFF. In nucleotides, the CDR3 is TGCGCCAGCAGCTTGGTGCCGGAAGACACTGAAGCTTTCTTT.

This rearrangement joins TRBV10-3 to TRBJ2-3; no firm D call. Per germline, CDR1 ENHRY and CDR2 SYGVKD. The CDR3 covers 13 residues. V was pared by 8 bases and J by 0 bases, with 9 bases between. For the CDR3, the DNA is TGTGCCATCGGGTCGGCTAGCACAGATACGCAGTATTTT. Translated, it gives CAIGSASTDTQYF.

CDR3 nucleotide sequence: TGTGCCAGCAGCCGCATATCGCATAAATTTCCGGGACTGTACCAAGAGACCCAGTACTTC. The encoded protein is CASSRISHKFPGLYQETQYF. The V and J genes are TRBV27 and TRBJ2-5, with D perhaps matching TRBD2 (6 bases). V was cut by 6 bases and J by 0 bases, with 29 bases left in between. This CDR3 comprises 20 residues. CDR1 MNHEY and CDR2 SMNVEV come from the germline V gene (reference sequence).

Many counts were recorded for this clonotype. This chain connects TRBV18 to TRBJ2-3; D gene ambiguous. The germline CDR1 and CDR2 sequences are KGHSH and LQKENI. The CDR3 is made up of 14 amino acids. Trimming stripped 5 bases from V and 2 bases from J, with 11 bases between. CDR3 nucleotides: TGTGCCAGCTCATCCAGCCGGCTCACAGATACGCAGTATTTT. It encodes CASSSSRLTDTQYF.

The rearrangement uses TRBV7-2 and TRBJ2-5; 8 bases fit TRBD2. V trimming: 5 bases; J trimming: 7 bases; junction bases outside the gene matches: 6. CDR1 is SGHTA and CDR2 is FQGNSA in the germline V gene. This CDR3 is built from 13 residues. In DNA form, the CDR3 reads TGTGCCAGCAGCCCTCCGGGGGGGAGGACCCAGTACTTC. Translating gives CASSPPGGRTQYF.

The chain has TRBV5-6 and TRBJ2-3; TRBD2 matches at 10 bases. V lost 7 bases to trimming and J lost 6 bases; unmatched junction nucleotides: 17. The CDR3 is 17 residues long. Germline V gives CDR1 SGHDT, CDR2 YYEEEE. The CDR3 loop reads CASGGEAGGTFWDTQYF. Written as DNA, the CDR3 is TGTGCCAGCGGTGGGGAAGCGGGAGGGACGTTCTGGGATACGCAGTATTTT. The full variable domain, completed using reference TRBV5-6 and TRBJ2-3, is DAGVTQSPTHLIKTRGQQVTLRCSPKSGHDTVSWYQQALGQGPQFIFQYYEEEERQRGNFPDRFSGHQFPNYSSELNVNALLLGDSALYLCASGGEAGGTFWDTQYFGPGTRLTVL.

The chain's CDR3 is CSVEGQRRGSYNEQFF. The CDR3 nucleotides are TGCAGCGTTGAGGGGCAGAGGAGGGGCTCCTACAATGAGCAGTTCTTC. This chain uses TRBV29-1 with TRBJ2-1; perhaps TRBD2 as D (6 bases). Germline CDR1 is SQVTM and CDR2 is ANQGSEA. There are 16 residues in the CDR3. V was pared by 3 bases and J by 0 bases, with 15 bases between.

This clonotype has only a few counts. The rearrangement uses TRBV5-1 and TRBJ2-1, with 12 bases identical to TRBD2. Germline-derived CDR1 and CDR2 are SGHRS and YFSETQ. The V gene end was trimmed by 1 base and the J gene end by 7 bases; junction bases not matched to a gene: 9. This CDR3 contains 17 residues. CDR3: CASSLLVTSGSKNEQFF. The DNA of the CDR3 is TGCGCCAGCAGCTTGTTGGTGACTAGCGGGAGTAAGAATGAGCAGTTCTTC.

This chain joins TRBV6-1 and TRBJ2-1; 9 nucleotides match TRBD1. V lost 4 bases to trimming and J lost 2 bases; unmatched junction nucleotides: 6. The CDR3 runs to 16 residues. Germline V CDR1 and CDR2: MNHNS, SASEGT. This CDR3 is CASSVPRQGAYNEQFF. For the CDR3, the DNA is TGTGCCAGCAGTGTTCCCCGACAGGGGGCCTACAATGAGCAGTTCTTC.

V usage is TRBV5-6 and J usage is TRBJ2-4; 10 nucleotides agree with TRBD2. This CDR3 is built from 15 residues. V shed 0 bases and J 13 bases; nucleotides not matched to a gene: 10. Germline CDR1 is SGHDT and CDR2 is YYEEEE. CDR3 loop: CASSLVERGGPNQYF. The CDR3 coding sequence is TGTGCCAGCAGCTTGGTCGAGCGGGGGGGCCCAAACCAGTACTTC.

The rearrangement joins TRBV9 to TRBJ2-5, with 7 bases identical to TRBD2. Germline values: CDR1 SGDLS, CDR2 YYNGEE. Trimming at V came to 0 bases and at J to 1 base, leaving 6 bases not matched to a gene. The CDR3 totals 16 residues. CDR3 residues: CASSVATSARQETQYF. DNA for the CDR3: TGTGCCAGCAGCGTAGCAACTAGCGCCCGCCAAGAGACCCAGTACTTC.

This clonotype was counted only a few times. The chain recombines TRBV12-3 or TRBV12-4 with TRBJ1-1; TRBD1 aligns across 8 bases. The CDR3 has 15 residues. J lost 0 bases, V lost 6 bases, and 6 bases had no gene match. CDR3 DNA sequence: TGTGCCAGCAGCACCCGACAGGGGCTGAACACTGAAGCTTTCTTT. Its translation: CASSTRQGLNTEAFF.

The V gene is TRBV10-3, the J gene TRBJ2-3, with D maybe TRBD1 (6 bases). The V and J ends lost 1 base and 4 bases respectively, with 9 bases between them. There are 14 residues in the CDR3. Germline CDR1 is ENHRY and CDR2 is SYGVKD. CDR3 DNA: TGTGCCATCAGTGAGTTCAGGGGAGCAGATACGCAGTATTTT. Its protein is CAISEFRGADTQYF.